The 29 T cell receptor beta chains presented below share a single source sample, sequenced in a study of cytomegalovirus exposure and HLA in healthy donors (dated by TCRdb to about 2017). The library was produced with the immunoSEQ multiplex PCR assay. The multiplex PCR relied on a mix of 60 forward primers for TCR Vbeta segments and 13 reverse primers for TCR Jbeta segments. TCRdb retrieved this table from immuneACCESS and kept in-frame rearrangements only. Not all clones are present; in checked studies, unresolved V genes account for under half, and no reason is known for the remainder. The sample yields 65,000 to 95,000 clones; around 77% were counted once. The top ten clonotypes cover approximately 3.2% of the sample. Sequencing was performed on PBMCs. The source is a man aged 50 to 59 in good health and CMV-seronegative.

The chain is built from TRBV5-3 and TRBJ2-7, with D uncertain. TRBV5-3 is designated an ORF whose function remains uncertain. Trimming removed 4 bases from V and 7 bases from J, with 15 bases in between. The CDR3 is 13 residues long. In nucleotides, the CDR3 is TGTGCCAGAAGCCAGGCACGACATCGTGAGCAGTACTTC. Its protein product is CARSQARHREQYF.

This clone showed up just a few times. The chain links TRBV27 to TRBJ2-7; D is unresolved. This CDR3 has 10 amino acids. CDR1 is MNHEY and CDR2 is SMNVEV in the germline V gene (reference sequence). V lost 7 bases, J lost 6 bases, and 7 bases lay in between. For the CDR3, the DNA is TGTGCCAGCACGTCTAGCGAGCAGTACTTC. Its protein product is CASTSSEQYF.

The V gene is TRBV6-1, the J gene TRBJ2-1, with D tentatively TRBD1 (5 bases). The length of the CDR3 is 13 residues. In germline, CDR1 is MNHNS, CDR2 SASEGT. The V gene lost 9 bases and the J gene lost 4 bases, with 13 bases spanning the gap. The CDR3: CASGAFTYNEQFF. In DNA, the CDR3 is TGTGCCAGTGGGGCCTTTACGTACAATGAGCAGTTCTTC.

The rearrangement joins TRBV5-1 to TRBJ2-3; TRBD2 agrees at 10 bases. Trimming at V came to 5 bases and at J to 0 bases, leaving 15 bases not matched to a gene. Germline V gives CDR1 SGHRS, CDR2 YFSETQ. The CDR3 sequence is 19 residues long. CDR3 nucleotides: TGCGCCAGCAGACGGTACGGAGCGGGGGGGTTTTATAGCACAGATACGCAGTATTTT. Translating it yields CASRRYGAGGFYSTDTQYF.

V is TRBV5-1 and J is TRBJ2-5; 14 bases are shared with TRBD2. CDR3 length: 16 residues. The germline CDR1 and CDR2 sequences are SGHRS and YFSETQ. The trim removed 4 bases at V and 2 bases at J, leaving 4 bases unmatched. Here the CDR3 reads CASSPGTSGGQETQYF. The CDR3 coding sequence is TGCGCCAGCAGCCCGGGGACTAGCGGGGGACAAGAGACCCAGTACTTC.

CDR3 bases: TGTGCCAGCAGCCGCGGGACAGGGGACACTGAAGCTTTCTTT. It translates to CASSRGTGDTEAFF. V and J are TRBV27 and TRBJ1-1, with TRBD1 matching over 10 bases. Germline V gene lookup returns CDR1 MNHEY and CDR2 SMNVEV (reference sequence). J gave up 3 bases and V 6 bases, and 4 bases lay outside the gene matches. The CDR3 is 14 amino acids.

The V and J genes are TRBV27 and TRBJ2-4; tentative D call: TRBD1 (6 bases). There are 15 residues in the CDR3. Germline V lookup: CDR1 MNHEY, CDR2 SMNVEV (reference sequence). V was shortened by 5 bases and J by 2 bases, with 13 bases between the two germline ends. As DNA, the CDR3 is TGTGCCAGCAGTCATGGGGGCGCGACCAAAAACATTCAGTACTTC. It yields the protein CASSHGGATKNIQYF.

V and J are TRBV6-5 and TRBJ1-2, with a tentative D call TRBD1 (6 bases). This CDR3 contains 14 residues. V was clipped by 2 bases and J by 4 bases, with 11 bases between them. Looked up from germline, CDR1 is MNHEY and CDR2 is SVGAGI. The CDR3 here is CASSYRQATYGYTF. The CDR3 DNA sequence: TGTGCCAGCAGTTACCGACAGGCGACCTATGGCTACACCTTC.

The V call is TRBV2, the J call TRBJ2-5; D not resolved. The J call could be wrong; TRBJ2-7 is a better fit for the DNA end. Germline CDR1 reads SNHLY; CDR2 reads FYNNEI. CDR3 size: 11 residues. The CDR3 region has the DNA TGTGCCAGCAGTGCTATCTACGAGCAGTACTTC. Residues: CASSAIYEQYF.

The genes are TRBV27 and TRBJ2-5, with D maybe TRBD2 (5 bases). V lost 5 bases and J lost 9, with 19 bases in between. CDR1 MNHEY and CDR2 SMNVEV come from the germline V gene (reference sequence). This CDR3 spans 14 amino acids. CDR3 bases: TGTGCCAGCAGTCGGGCGGTAGGGCTCGGGGCCCAGTACTTC. This codes for CASSRAVGLGAQYF.

This chain connects TRBV27 to TRBJ2-5, with D maybe TRBD1 (6 bases). V was trimmed by 6 bases and J by 2 bases, leaving 16 bases between them. Looked up from germline, CDR1 is MNHEY and CDR2 is SMNVEV (reference sequence). This CDR3 has 15 amino acids. This CDR3 is CASRGAVGKQETQYF. The CDR3 DNA sequence: TGTGCCAGCAGGGGGGCCGTTGGGAAACAAGAGACCCAGTACTTC.

The V gene is TRBV6-5, the J gene TRBJ2-2, with a tentative D call TRBD1 (6 bases). Trimming removed 6 bases at V and 6 bases at J, with 14 bases between. Looked up from germline, CDR1 is MNHEY and CDR2 is SVGAGI. This CDR3 is built from 14 residues. The DNA for the CDR3 is TGTGCCAGCAGCCTAGGACAGCTCTCCGGGGAGCTGTTTTTT. Protein: CASSLGQLSGELFF.

V gene TRBV7-8 combines with J gene TRBJ1-1; 8 nucleotides agree with TRBD1. The germline gives CDR1 SGHVS, CDR2 FQNEAQ. This CDR3 region has 16 residues. J gave up 6 bases and V 4 bases, and 13 bases lay outside the gene matches. The CDR3 DNA sequence: TGTGCCAGCAGCTCAAAGACGTCGACAGGGGAGGCTGAAGCTTTCTTT. Translated, it gives CASSSKTSTGEAEAFF.

The chain combines TRBV18 with TRBJ2-7, with 10 bases fitting TRBD1. Germline V gene sequence: CDR1 KGHSH, CDR2 LQKENI. The CDR3 has 15 amino acids. J lost 2 bases, V lost 3 bases, and 4 bases had no gene match. The CDR3 loop is CASSPGQGSAYEQYF. In DNA, the CDR3 is TGTGCCAGCTCACCGGGACAGGGGTCGGCCTACGAGCAGTACTTC. Full variable domain (rest looked up from reference TRBV18 and TRBJ2-7): NAGVMQNPRHLVRRRGQEARLRCSPMKGHSHVYWYRQLPEEGLKFMVYLQKENIIDESGMPKERFSAEFPKEGPSILRIQQVVRGDSAAYFCASSPGQGSAYEQYFGPGTRLTVT.

The chain combines TRBV10-1 with TRBJ1-1; D gene uncertain. Germline V gene lookup returns CDR1 WNHNN and CDR2 SYGVQD (reference sequence). This CDR3 has 14 amino acids. V lost 3 bases to trimming and J lost 1 base, with 9 bases between them. CDR3 bases: TGCGCCAGCAGTGAATTCACACGGAACACTGAAGCTTTCTTT. Amino acids: CASSEFTRNTEAFF.

Here the CDR3 reads CATRGQGSDTQYF. The DNA of the CDR3 is TGTGCCACCCGGGGACAGGGGTCTGATACGCAGTATTTT. The gene calls are TRBV6-5 and TRBJ2-3; TRBD1 matches at 10 bases. The CDR3 consists of 13 residues. Germline V gene data show CDR1 as MNHEY and CDR2 as SVGAGI. The V gene end was trimmed by 10 bases and the J gene end by 6 bases; junction bases not matched to a gene: 7.

The genes are TRBV5-1 and TRBJ1-1; no reliable D call. The CDR3 is made up of 14 amino acids. The V end lost 4 bases, the J end lost 0 bases, and 10 bases lay between the germline ends. Germline loops: CDR1 SGHRS, CDR2 YFSETQ. The chain's CDR3 is CASSGVNVNTEAFF. For the CDR3, the DNA is TGCGCCAGCAGCGGAGTTAACGTGAACACTGAAGCTTTCTTT.

This rearrangement joins TRBV5-4 to TRBJ2-1; 12 nucleotides agree with TRBD2. Germline values: CDR1 SGHNT, CDR2 YYREEE (reference sequence). The CDR3 spans 15 residues. V was clipped by 9 bases and J by 12 bases; unmatched bases: 16. The CDR3 protein is CATSPGLAGGLTQFF. The DNA of the CDR3 is TGTGCCACCTCACCAGGCCTAGCGGGGGGGTTAACGCAGTTCTTC.

The V gene is TRBV6-1, the J gene TRBJ2-7; the D is unclear. V was pared by 6 bases and J by 2 bases, with 14 bases between. The germline CDR1 and CDR2 sequences are MNHNS and SASEGT. The length of the CDR3 is 14 residues. The CDR3 nucleotides are TGTGCCAGCAGGCGCGTGCTGGGCCCCTACGAGCAGTACTTC. Translated, it gives CASRRVLGPYEQYF.

J is TRBJ2-2 and V is TRBV18; D ambiguous. CDR3 length: 15 residues. The germline V and J ends were trimmed by 5 bases and 0 bases, with 10 bases remaining between them. The germline gives CDR1 KGHSH, CDR2 LQKENI. CDR3 bases: TGTGCCAGCTCAGAACTGAGCGCGAACACCGGGGAGCTGTTTTTT. This sequence encodes CASSELSANTGELFF.

The J gene is TRBJ2-5, the V gene TRBV11-3; maybe TRBD2 (5 bases). The germline V gene encodes CDR1 SGHNT and CDR2 YENEEA. The CDR3 totals 16 residues. Trimming stripped 5 bases from V and 5 bases from J, with 21 bases between. The CDR3 DNA follows: TGTGCCAGCAGCCCTGGGAGTAGTCGAAGGCGGGAGACCCAGTACTTC. It is translated as CASSPGSSRRRETQYF.

This clone was counted only a few times. J is TRBJ2-7 and V is TRBV6-5, with a tentative D call TRBD2 (6 bases). V shed 7 bases and J shed 5 bases, with 15 bases lying between them. The length of the CDR3 is 13 residues. CDR1 MNHEY and CDR2 SVGAGI come from the germline V gene. The CDR3 nucleotides read TGTGCCAGCATCGAGGCGGGATCAGACGAGCAGTACTTC. Residues: CASIEAGSDEQYF.

The chain joins TRBV9 to TRBJ2-1; D might be TRBD2 (5 bases). Germline CDR1 is SGDLS and CDR2 is YYNGEE. The CDR3 length is 15 residues. V shed 0 bases and J shed 5 bases, with 12 bases lying between them. The CDR3 DNA sequence: TGTGCCAGCAGCGTAGCCGCTAGCCGCAACAATGAGCAGTTCTTC. Translating it yields CASSVAASRNNEQFF.

This chain links TRBV7-2 with TRBJ1-1; possibly TRBD1 for D (6 bases). V was pared by 5 bases and J by 0 bases, with 10 bases between. The CDR3 consists of 14 residues. CDR1 and CDR2 from the germline V gene are SGHTA and FQGNSA. CDR3 DNA sequence: TGTGCCAGCAGCCGACAGGTTATGAACACTGAAGCTTTCTTT. It is translated as CASSRQVMNTEAFF.

This rearrangement joins TRBV18 to TRBJ1-1; D is unclear. The CDR3 spans 15 residues. The germline gives CDR1 KGHSH, CDR2 LQKENI. V was shortened by 2 bases and J by 5 bases, with 15 bases between the two germline ends. CDR3 loop: CASSPFLALETEAFF. The CDR3 DNA sequence: TGTGCCAGCTCACCATTCCTCGCTTTAGAAACTGAAGCTTTCTTT.

This rearrangement joins TRBV30 to TRBJ1-2; no definite D call. CDR1 and CDR2 from the germline V gene are GTSNPN and SVGIG (reference sequence). V lost 3 bases and J 1 base, leaving 21 bases between the germline ends. This CDR3 comprises 17 residues. CDR3: CAWRREGQSSINYGYTF. CDR3 nucleotide sequence: TGTGCCTGGAGACGCGAGGGCCAATCCTCTATTAACTATGGCTACACCTTC.

V is TRBV11-2 and J is TRBJ1-2; TRBD1 matches at 8 bases. J was trimmed by 3 bases and V by 3 bases; bases with no gene match: 0. Germline CDR1 SGHAT, CDR2 FQNNGV. The CDR3 is made up of 13 amino acids. The CDR3 bases are TGTGCCAGCAGCTTGACAGGGGACTATGGCTACACCTTC. This encodes CASSLTGDYGYTF.

This chain links TRBV7-2 with TRBJ2-1; 7 positions match TRBD2. V lost 0 bases and J lost 10; bases outside the gene matches: 12. Germline V gene lookup returns CDR1 SGHTA and CDR2 FQGNSA. The CDR3 has 16 amino acids. The CDR3 loop is CASSLAGAGRGGEQFF. In nucleotides, the CDR3 is TGTGCCAGCAGCTTAGCAGGAGCAGGTCGGGGAGGGGAGCAGTTCTTC. Full variable domain (rest looked up from reference TRBV7-2 and TRBJ2-1): GAGVSQSPSNKVTEKGKDVELRCDPISGHTALYWYRQSLGQGLEFLIYFQGNSAPDKSGLPSDRFSAERTGGSVSTLTIQRTQQEDSAVYLCASSLAGAGRGGEQFFGPGTRLTVL.

The V call is TRBV7-2, the J call TRBJ2-7; TRBD1 matches at 7 bases. This CDR3 is built from 14 residues. Germline V CDR1 and CDR2: SGHTA, FQGNSA. Unmatched junction bases numbered 4, after V lost 5 bases and J lost 0 bases. CDR3 region: CASSPGQPSYEQYF. The CDR3 DNA reads as TGTGCCAGCAGCCCGGGACAGCCCTCCTACGAGCAGTACTTC.